Below are 21 T cell receptor beta chains sequenced from a single sample in a study of tumor-infiltrating lymphocytes in primary liver carcinoma. The source material, about 17-31 mg of unsorted bulk tissue, was used to co-extract RNA and DNA. TCR beta cDNA was reverse-transcribed from about 550 ng of total RNA. The reaction used a constant-region primer and ProtoScript II reverse transcriptase. Three nested multiplex PCR rounds of slightly modified ARM-PCR generated TCR beta libraries. It was with TRBV1-TRBV30 forward primers and a C-beta reverse primer that the first two PCR rounds were run, at around 10 cycles each. TCRdb reanalysed the multiplex PCR reads using MiXCR and keeps one entry per CDR3 protein. Found here are 100,000 or so distinct CDR3 sequences, roughly 69% of them singletons; the top ten hold 9% to 10%. The sequencing sample was made of liver tumor tissue from sampling region 5. Sample subset: tumor region T5, tumor centre. These receptors came from a woman aged 55 to 70 with primary liver carcinoma and hepatitis B virus infection.

Points on this clonotype: The germline gene is not matched at one end of the junction; a read error may be the cause. The chain employs TRBV12-3 or TRBV12-4 and TRBJ1-1; maybe TRBD1 (6 bases). The length of the CDR3 is 16 residues. CDR3 loop: CANSLGFGGLVTEAFF. The CDR3 bases are TGTGCCAACAGTTTAGGATTCGGGGGGCTGGTCACCGAAGCTTTCTTT.

This clonotype was seen a handful of times. This chain links TRBV28 with TRBJ2-5, with D unresolved. Germline CDR1 MDHEN, CDR2 SYDVKM. The V end lost 3 bases, the J end lost 2 bases, and 4 bases lay between the germline ends. The CDR3 is 12 amino acids. CDR3 loop: CASSLLQETQYF. DNA for the CDR3: TGTGCCAGCAGTTTGCTGCAAGAGACCCAGTACTTC. Based on the CDR3 plus reference TRBV28 and TRBJ2-5, the full variable domain is DVKVTQSSRYLVKRTGEKVFLECVQDMDHENMFWYRQDPGLGLRLIYFSYDVKMKEKGDIPEGYSVSREKKERFSLILESASTNQTSMYLCASSLLQETQYFGPGTRLLVL.

This clonotype has just one count. One end of the junction varies from germline; a read error may be responsible. The chain is built from TRBV6-2 or TRBV6-3 and TRBJ2-6, with a weak D call TRBD1 (6 bases). CDR1 and CDR2 from the germline V gene are MNHEY and SVGEGT. The CDR3 covers 14 residues. CDR3: CASSEQGGADVLTF. The CDR3 DNA sequence: TGCGCCAGCAGTGAACAGGGTGGGGCCGACGTCCTGACTTTC.

Notes on this clonotype: With a much larger clone just one base away, this may be a read error. Here the CDR3 omits its conserved ending phenylalanine or tryptophan, so a read error is the likely source. The chain carries TRBV6-5 and TRBJ2-1, with TRBD1 matching 7 bases. V lost 5 bases and J lost 6; bases outside the gene matches: 7. Germline V gives CDR1 MNHEY, CDR2 SVGAGI. This CDR3 is 14 amino acids long. DNA for the CDR3: TGTGCCAGCAGTAACGAGGACAGGCGCAATGAGCAGTTCTCC. Amino acids: CASSNEDRRNEQFS.

This clonotype was recorded at least ten times. The chain recombines TRBV5-6 with TRBJ2-7; a possible D gene is TRBD2 (5 bases). CDR3 length equals 13 residues. CDR1 and CDR2 from the germline V gene are SGHDT and YYEEEE. V lost 5 bases and J 4 bases, leaving 13 bases between the germline ends. Here the CDR3 reads CASSPRGSYEQYF. The CDR3 DNA sequence: TGTGCCAGCAGTCCGCGAGGGAGTTACGAGCAGTACTTC.

This clonotype was seen just once. One end of the junction fails to match germline, which may point to a read error. Here the CDR3 reads CATSDLSGGSKTGELFF. For the CDR3, the DNA is TGTGCCACCAGTGATCTTAGCGGGGGGTCGAAGACCGGGGAGCTGTTTTTT. This chain connects TRBV24-1 to TRBJ2-2; 10 nucleotides agree with TRBD2. This CDR3 spans 17 amino acids. Germline lookup yields CDR1 KGHDR and CDR2 SFDVKD.

This clonotype is a singleton in its sample. The junction and the germline gene differ at one end; a read error may be behind it. V is TRBV12-3 or TRBV12-4 and J is TRBJ2-5; D is possibly TRBD1 (7 bases). The CDR3 is 12 amino acids. The CDR3 spells CASRRGVETHYF. The CDR3 coding sequence is TGCGCCAGCCGCAGGGGGGTGGAGACCCATTACTTC.

The chain employs TRBV7-2 and TRBJ2-3; the D call may be TRBD1 or TRBD2 (5 bases each). Germline values: CDR1 SGHTA, CDR2 FQGNSA. The length of the CDR3 is 12 residues. Deletions cut 1 base from V and 7 bases from J, with 6 bases between. The CDR3 coding sequence is TGTGCCAGCAGCTTAGGGGGGAATACGCAGTATTTT. Residues: CASSLGGNTQYF.

This clonotype is classed as medium-sized. The rearrangement joins TRBV11-2 to TRBJ2-7; D is undetermined. The CDR3 sequence is 12 residues long. Per germline, CDR1 SGHAT and CDR2 FQNNGV. The V and J ends lost 5 bases and 1 base respectively, with 6 bases between them. The CDR3 DNA follows: TGTGCCAGCAGCGCAGGTTCCTACGAGCAGTACTTC. This encodes CASSAGSYEQYF.

A word on this clonotype: An end of the junction differs from the germline gene, which may be a read error. The chain uses TRBV28 and TRBJ2-7; 7 nucleotides match TRBD1. CDR1 and CDR2 (germline): MDHEN, SYDVKM. This CDR3 comprises 15 residues. The CDR3 DNA is TGTGCCGGCAGTCGACAGGGATCACGCTCCCACGAGCAGTACTTC. Protein product: CAGSRQGSRSHEQYF.

This clonotype has just one count. Its ends do not fully match the called genes, so a read error is possible. The rearrangement joins TRBV11-2 to TRBJ1-1; possibly TRBD1 for D (5 bases). The CDR3 length is 12 residues. The germline gives CDR1 SGHAT, CDR2 FQNNGV. CDR3 sequence: CAGSLGAAQAFF. The CDR3, as DNA: TGTGCCGGCAGTCTCGGGGCAGCTCAAGCTTTCTTT.

On this clonotype itself: A junction boundary mismatches the germline segment, possibly from a read error. This rearrangement joins TRBV11-2 to TRBJ2-1, with TRBD2 matching over 8 bases. The CDR3 consists of 14 residues. Germline V gives CDR1 SGHAT, CDR2 FQNNGV. The CDR3 region is CVSSLGLVGDEQFF. The CDR3 region has the DNA TGTGTCAGCAGCTTGGGACTAGTGGGAGATGAGCAGTTCTTC.

V gene TRBV6-5 combines with J gene TRBJ1-2; D not resolved. Germline CDR1 reads MNHEY; CDR2 reads SVGAGI. The V end was cut by 0 bases, the J end by 0 bases, with 8 bases between. The length of the CDR3 is 15 residues. The CDR3 region has the DNA TGTGCCAGCAGTTACTCGCAGAGTTCTAACTATGGCTACACCTTC. Residues: CASSYSQSSNYGYTF.

This clonotype was seen only once. The conserved phenylalanine or tryptophan is not found at the CDR3 terminus, so this likely reflects a read error. The rearrangement uses TRBV6-5 and TRBJ1-4, with 7 bases that match TRBD1. The CDR3 length is 14 residues. The germline V gene has CDR1 MNHEY and CDR2 SVGAGI. CDR3 region: CTSSYRGGREKLFL. CDR3 bases: TGTACCAGCAGTTACAGGGGCGGGCGTGAAAAACTGTTTCTT.

This clonotype was observed at least ten times. V is TRBV29-1 and J is TRBJ2-3; D perhaps matches TRBD2 (6 bases). V was clipped by 4 bases and J by 5 bases, with 25 bases between them. The germline gives CDR1 SQVTM, CDR2 ANQGSEA. This CDR3 is 17 amino acids long. CDR3 residues: CSVVGGVNQVRGDTQYF. In nucleotides, the CDR3 is TGCAGCGTTGTCGGGGGAGTGAATCAGGTCCGGGGAGATACGCAGTATTTT.

V gene TRBV7-6 combines with J gene TRBJ2-3; D may be TRBD2 (5 bases). The germline V and J ends were trimmed by 4 bases and 5 bases, with 10 bases remaining between them. The CDR3 covers 13 residues. Germline-derived CDR1 and CDR2 are SGHVS and FNYEAQ. Here the CDR3 DNA reads TGTGCCAGCAGCTCAAACCGGGGAGATACGCAGTATTTT. This translates into CASSSNRGDTQYF.

This clonotype was seen a few times. The rearrangement joins TRBV28 to TRBJ1-2; no definite D call. The CDR3 has 13 amino acids. Per germline, CDR1 MDHEN and CDR2 SYDVKM. V was trimmed by 2 bases and J by 4 bases, leaving 8 bases between them. CDR3 DNA: TGTGCCAGCAGTTTAATGGTCAGCTATGGCTACACCTTC. It yields the protein CASSLMVSYGYTF.

The chain couples TRBV11-3 to TRBJ2-1; D is perhaps TRBD2 (6 bases). The CDR3 consists of 17 residues. Trimming took 3 bases from V and 6 from J, leaving 21 bases between them. From germline, CDR1 is SGHNT and CDR2 YENEEA. CDR3 sequence reads: CASSFWGVWTMGNEQFF. CDR3 bases: TGTGCCAGCAGCTTTTGGGGGGTGTGGACCATGGGCAATGAGCAGTTCTTC.

As regards this clonotype: One end of the junction does not line up with germline, which may come from a read error. The chain combines TRBV6-1 with TRBJ2-1; 12 bases agree with TRBD2. Germline V gene lookup returns CDR1 MNHNS and CDR2 SASEGT. This CDR3 contains 16 residues. The CDR3 reads CASRRASGRVVNEQLF. The CDR3 DNA is TGTGCCAGCAGGAGAGCTAGCGGGAGGGTAGTCAATGAGCAGCTCTTC.

On this clonotype: An end of the junction differs from the germline gene, which may be a read error. The chain is built from TRBV12-3 or TRBV12-4 and TRBJ2-7, with unresolved D. The CDR3 contains 15 residues. CDR3: CASSLGGESADEQYF. DNA for the CDR3: TGTGCCAGCAGTTTAGGAGGAGAGAGTGCCGACGAACAGTACTTC.

This clonotype was detected only once. Here the CDR3 omits its conserved ending phenylalanine or tryptophan, so a read error is the likely source. The J gene is TRBJ2-2, the V gene TRBV19, with 8 bases matching TRBD2. Germline loops: CDR1 LNHDA, CDR2 SQIVND (reference sequence). The CDR3 totals 14 residues. Losses at the gene ends were 5 bases for V and 8 bases for J; bases not matched to a gene: 7. CDR3 amino acids: CASSLWTSTGELFL. CDR3 DNA sequence: TGTGCCAGTAGTCTCTGGACTAGCACAGGGGAGCTGTTTCTT.